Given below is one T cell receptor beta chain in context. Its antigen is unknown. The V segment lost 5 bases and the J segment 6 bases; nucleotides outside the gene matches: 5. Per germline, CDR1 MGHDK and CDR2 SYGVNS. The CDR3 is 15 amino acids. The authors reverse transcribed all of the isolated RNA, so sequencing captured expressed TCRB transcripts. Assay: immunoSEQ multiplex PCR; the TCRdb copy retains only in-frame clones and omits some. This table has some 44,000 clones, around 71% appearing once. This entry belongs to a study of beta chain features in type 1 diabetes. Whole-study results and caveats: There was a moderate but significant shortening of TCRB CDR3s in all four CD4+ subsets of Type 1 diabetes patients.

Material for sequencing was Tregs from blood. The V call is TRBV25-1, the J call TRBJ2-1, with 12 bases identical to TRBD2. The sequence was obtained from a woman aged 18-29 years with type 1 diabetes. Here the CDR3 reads CASSLGTSGLNEQFF. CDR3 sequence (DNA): TGTGCCAGCAGTCTGGGGACTAGCGGGCTCAATGAGCAGTTCTTC.